This TCR beta chain was identified during a study of blood T cell repertoires in COVID-19. About the research overall: The study drew acute and convalescent COVID-19 samples from the United States, Italy and Spain. PBMCs, B-cell-depleted T cells, or T cells were the source of the cDNA or gDNA that made up the material.

In the authors' workflow: Reference gene primer amplification gave estimated nucleated cell counts. Clones were read by immunoSEQ multiplex PCR, and TCRdb kept only the in-frame ones, dropping some. Clone size and the V and J calls come from that table; the DNA yielded D and trimming. Counted here are around 110,000 clones, 82% occurring once; the ten biggest clones make up about 5%. This clone was seen many times. Germline V gene sequence: CDR1 SGHDT, CDR2 YYEEEE. V lost 4 bases and J lost 4; bases outside the gene matches: 7. The CDR3 has 16 residues. The sequenced material came from peripheral blood. V and J are TRBV5-6 and TRBJ2-2, with 10 bases identical to TRBD1. This sequence originates from a woman between 65 and 79 years old with acute or convalescent COVID-19. CDR3 bases: TGTGCCAGCAGCCCGCTGACAGGGGGCGGCACCGGGGAGCTGTTTTTT. Protein product: CASSPLTGGGTGELFF. Full variable domain (outside the CDR3, taken from reference TRBV5-6 and TRBJ2-2): DAGVTQSPTHLIKTRGQQVTLRCSPKSGHDTVSWYQQALGQGPQFIFQYYEEEERQRGNFPDRFSGHQFPNYSSELNVNALLLGDSALYLCASSPLTGGGTGELFFGEGSRLTVL.